The clone carrying this T cell receptor beta chain was picked up many times. The antigen remains undetermined. These data come from a study of human T cells and chemical hapten exposure. Study-level information: Per-sample TCR yield variation was attributed mainly to small pooled library volume differences.

Trimming removed 1 base from V and 9 bases from J, with 16 bases in between. The CDR3 has 15 residues. Germline CDR1 is SGHTA and CDR2 is FQGTGA. Unique molecular identifiers were attached to individual cDNA molecules during library preparation. Authors' data handling: TCRs per sample had a median of about 100,000 and ranged from about 20,000 to 700,000. TCRdb recomputed calls from the RACE reads with MiXCR, one row per CDR3 protein. None of the V and J calls come from the authors' own analysis; TCRdb made them. Of 65,000 or so distinct CDR3 sequences detected, roughly 6.1% appear once; the ten largest clones hold 3% to 3.5%. Whole-study results and caveats: No shift was seen in TCRs above 1 in 1000 frequency with DPC sensitization.

Time point defined: healthy volunteer bleed at 6 weeks. Extraction yielded total RNA from whole blood (unfractionated). The origin of this receptor is a female donor in good health. Some clones in this sample may be carry-over from other donors' samples. Sequences were obtained from whole blood. The genes are TRBV7-3 and TRBJ2-1; D might be TRBD2 (5 bases). The CDR3 nucleotides read TGTGCCAGCAGCTTAAACCCGGGAAGGCAAGGTGAGCAGTTCTTC. It yields the protein CASSLNPGRQGEQFF.